This TCR beta chain was identified in a study of blood T cell repertoires in COVID-19. The overall study: T cells, B-cell-depleted T cells, or PBMCs provided the cDNA or gDNA that served as material.

As processed by the authors: Estimated nucleated cell counts came from reference gene primer amplification. TCRdb's copy holds only in-frame clones and misses some; the assay was immunoSEQ multiplex PCR. Clone size and the V and J calls come from that table; the DNA yielded D and trimming. The sample consists of under 100,000 clones, around nine tenths of them appearing once. Germline CDR1 is LGHDT and CDR2 is YNNKEL (reference sequence). The CDR3 totals 14 residues. Trimming at V came to 4 bases and at J to 9 bases, leaving 5 bases not matched to a gene. The sequence derives from a man in his 60s with COVID-19, enrolled during active disease. The chain joins TRBV3-1 (or the pseudogene TRBV3-2) to TRBJ2-4; 11 positions match TRBD1. Sequencing was carried out using peripheral blood. The CDR3 sequence: CASSPGTGGAIQYF. The CDR3 DNA is TGTGCCAGCAGCCCTGGGACAGGGGGTGCCATTCAGTACTTC.